Listed below are T cell receptor beta chains from one sample, sequenced in a study of OX40 agonist ivuxolimab in advanced cancers. Repertoires were generated with immunoSEQ multiplex PCR, while TCRdb's copy carries only in-frame clones and drops some. This sample has around 84,000 clones, with approximately 80% found just once. Material: CD4+ or CD8+ T cells sorted from blood, obtained in a trial of the OX40 agonist ivuxolimab. All receptors derive from an adult with an advanced solid tumor such as melanoma, head and neck, liver or kidney cancer. Both conserved end residues are part of each CDR3. The D gene is left open where the match is weak. Where a row states a size, it is once, few, many or the class of an expanded clone; other rows omit it.

>-|TRBJ1-1|-|TRBV5-6
CASSYGALSNTEAFF
TGTGCCAGCAGCTATGGGGCCCTATCGAACACTGAAGCTTTCTTT
>-|TRBJ2-3|TRBD2|TRBV11-1
CASSLGLAGVRRDTQYF
TGTGCCAGCAGCTTAGGACTAGCGGGGGTAAGGAGAGATACGCAGTATTTT
>-|TRBJ2-7|-|TRBV28
CATLRGEPYEQYF
TGTGCCACCTTAAGAGGGGAACCCTACGAGCAGTACTTC
>-|TRBJ2-1|-|TRBV6-6
CASSPPAILENEQFF
TGTGCCAGCAGTCCCCCGGCGATCCTTGAAAATGAGCAGTTCTTC
>-|TRBJ1-1|-|TRBV5-4
CASSSILAGGAFF
TGTGCCAGCAGCTCCATTCTGGCTGGGGGAGCTTTCTTT
>-|TRBJ2-2|TRBD2|TRBV28
CASSLLLRGTGELFF
TGTGCCAGCAGTTTATTGTTGCGGGGGACCGGGGAGCTGTTTTTT
>-|TRBJ2-5|TRBD1|TRBV7-9
CASSRGQGGETQYF
TGTGCCAGCAGCCGTGGACAGGGCGGGGAGACCCAGTACTTC
>-|TRBJ2-1|-|TRBV9
CASSVQGNEQFF
TGTGCCAGCAGCGTACAGGGCAATGAGCAGTTCTTC
>-|TRBJ2-3|-|TRBV6-4
CASSDDIRGDTQYF
TGTGCCAGCAGTGACGATATTCGTGGGGATACGCAGTATTTT
>-|TRBJ2-5|-|TRBV10-3
CAISERSRETQYF
TGTGCCATCAGTGAAAGGAGCAGGGAGACCCAGTACTTC
>once|TRBJ1-2|TRBD1|TRBV7-2
CASSPGQGVYGYTF
TGTGCCAGCAGCCCGGGACAGGGGGTCTATGGCTACACCTTC
>-|TRBJ2-2|-|TRBV28
CASSLYSGTGELFF
TGTGCCAGCAGTTTATATTCAGGGACCGGGGAGCTGTTTTTT
>-|TRBJ1-1|-|TRBV6-5
CASSRPPEAFF
TGTGCCAGCAGTCGACCGCCTGAAGCTTTCTTT
>-|TRBJ2-5|-|TRBV19
CASSMGTPLQETQYF
TGTGCCAGTAGTATGGGGACCCCACTCCAAGAGACCCAGTACTTC